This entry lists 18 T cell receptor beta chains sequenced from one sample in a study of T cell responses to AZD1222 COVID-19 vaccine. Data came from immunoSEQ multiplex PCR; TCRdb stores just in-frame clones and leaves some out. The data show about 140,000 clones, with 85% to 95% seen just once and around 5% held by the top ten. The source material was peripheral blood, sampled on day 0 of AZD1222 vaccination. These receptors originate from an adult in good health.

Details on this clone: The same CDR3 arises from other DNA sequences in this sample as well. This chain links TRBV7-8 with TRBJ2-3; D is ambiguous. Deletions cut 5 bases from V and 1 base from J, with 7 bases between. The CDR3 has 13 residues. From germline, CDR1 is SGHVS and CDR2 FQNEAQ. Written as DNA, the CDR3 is TGTGCCAGCAGCCTAGACGGCACAGATACGCAGTATTTT. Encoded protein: CASSLDGTDTQYF.

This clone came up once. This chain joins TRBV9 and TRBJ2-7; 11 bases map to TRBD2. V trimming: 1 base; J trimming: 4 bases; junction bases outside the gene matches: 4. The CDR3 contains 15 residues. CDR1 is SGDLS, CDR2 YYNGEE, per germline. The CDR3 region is CASSVTSGGDYEQYF. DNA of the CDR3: TGTGCCAGCAGCGTAACTAGCGGGGGTGATTACGAGCAGTACTTC.

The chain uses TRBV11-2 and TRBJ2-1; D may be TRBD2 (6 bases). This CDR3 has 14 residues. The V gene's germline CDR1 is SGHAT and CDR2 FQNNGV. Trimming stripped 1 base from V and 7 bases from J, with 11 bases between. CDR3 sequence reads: CASSLAGEVNEQFF. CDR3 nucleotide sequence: TGTGCCAGCAGCTTAGCGGGAGAAGTTAATGAGCAGTTCTTC.

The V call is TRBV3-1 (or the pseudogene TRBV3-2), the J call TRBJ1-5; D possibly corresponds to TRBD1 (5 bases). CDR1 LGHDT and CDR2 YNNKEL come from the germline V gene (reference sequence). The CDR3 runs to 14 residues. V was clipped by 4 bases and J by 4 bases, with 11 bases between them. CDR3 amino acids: CASSLSGRNQPQHF. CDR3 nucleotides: TGTGCCAGCAGCCTCTCGGGGCGGAATCAGCCCCAGCATTTT.

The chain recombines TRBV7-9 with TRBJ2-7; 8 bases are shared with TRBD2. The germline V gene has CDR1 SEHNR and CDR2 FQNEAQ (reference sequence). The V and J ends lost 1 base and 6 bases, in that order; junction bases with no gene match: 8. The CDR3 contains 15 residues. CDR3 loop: CASSLEGLAGPEQYF. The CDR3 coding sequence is TGTGCCAGCAGCTTAGAGGGCCTAGCGGGTCCCGAGCAGTACTTC.

The CDR3 nucleotides are TGTGCCAGCAGCTTAGCTAGAACTAGCACAGATACGCAGTATTTT. It translates to CASSLARTSTDTQYF. The chain joins TRBV7-2 to TRBJ2-3; D gene uncertain. Germline V CDR1 and CDR2: SGHTA, FQGNSA. Trimming removed 0 bases at V and 0 bases at J, with 7 bases between. This CDR3 comprises 15 residues.

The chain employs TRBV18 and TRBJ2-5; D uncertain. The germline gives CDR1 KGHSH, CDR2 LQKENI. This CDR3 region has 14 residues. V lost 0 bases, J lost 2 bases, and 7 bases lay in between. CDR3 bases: TGTGCCAGCTCACCACCGAGCATACAAGAGACCCAGTACTTC. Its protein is CASSPPSIQETQYF.

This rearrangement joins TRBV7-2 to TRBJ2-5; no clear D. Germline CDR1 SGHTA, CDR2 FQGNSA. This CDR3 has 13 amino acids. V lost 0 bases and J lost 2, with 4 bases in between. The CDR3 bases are TGTGCCAGCAGCTTAGCGGTACAAGAGACCCAGTACTTC. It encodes CASSLAVQETQYF. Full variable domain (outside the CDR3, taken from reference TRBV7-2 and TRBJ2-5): GAGVSQSPSNKVTEKGKDVELRCDPISGHTALYWYRQSLGQGLEFLIYFQGNSAPDKSGLPSDRFSAERTGGSVSTLTIQRTQQEDSAVYLCASSLAVQETQYFGPGTRLLVL.

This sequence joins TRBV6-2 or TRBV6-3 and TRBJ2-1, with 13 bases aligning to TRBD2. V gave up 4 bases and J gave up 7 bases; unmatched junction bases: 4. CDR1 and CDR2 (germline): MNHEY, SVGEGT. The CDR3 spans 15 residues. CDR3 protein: CASSLGLAGINEQFF. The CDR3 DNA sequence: TGTGCCAGCAGTTTGGGACTAGCGGGAATTAATGAGCAGTTCTTC.

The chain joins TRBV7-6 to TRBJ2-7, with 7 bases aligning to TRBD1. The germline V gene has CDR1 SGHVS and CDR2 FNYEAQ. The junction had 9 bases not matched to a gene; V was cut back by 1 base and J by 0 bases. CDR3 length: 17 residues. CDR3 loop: CASSLGAAGDSSYEQYF. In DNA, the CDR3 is TGTGCCAGCAGCTTAGGTGCCGCCGGGGACAGCTCCTACGAGCAGTACTTC.

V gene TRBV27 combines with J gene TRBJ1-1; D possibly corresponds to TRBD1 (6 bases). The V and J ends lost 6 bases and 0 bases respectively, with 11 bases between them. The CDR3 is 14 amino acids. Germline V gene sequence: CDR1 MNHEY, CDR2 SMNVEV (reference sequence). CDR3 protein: CASSLQGLNTEAFF. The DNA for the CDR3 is TGTGCCAGCAGCTTACAGGGCTTGAACACTGAAGCTTTCTTT.

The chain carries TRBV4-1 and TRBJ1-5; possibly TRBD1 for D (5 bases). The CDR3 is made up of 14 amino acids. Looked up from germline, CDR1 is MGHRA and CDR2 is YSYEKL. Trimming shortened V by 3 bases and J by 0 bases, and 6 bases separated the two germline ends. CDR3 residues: CASSHQGSNQPQHF. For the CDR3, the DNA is TGCGCCAGCAGCCATCAGGGTAGCAATCAGCCCCAGCATTTT.

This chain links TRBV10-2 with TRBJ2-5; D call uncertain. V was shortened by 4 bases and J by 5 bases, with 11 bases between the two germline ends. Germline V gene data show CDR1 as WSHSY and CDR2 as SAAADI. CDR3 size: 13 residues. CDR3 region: CASSVSGEETQYF. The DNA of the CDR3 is TGCGCCAGCAGTGTATCGGGTGAGGAGACCCAGTACTTC.

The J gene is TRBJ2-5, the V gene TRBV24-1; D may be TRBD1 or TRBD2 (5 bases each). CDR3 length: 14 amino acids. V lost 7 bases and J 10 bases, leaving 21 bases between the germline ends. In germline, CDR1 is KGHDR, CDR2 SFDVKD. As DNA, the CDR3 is TGTGCCACCAGCCTAGACGGGGCAGTTAGTGGCCAGTACTTC. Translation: CATSLDGAVSGQYF.

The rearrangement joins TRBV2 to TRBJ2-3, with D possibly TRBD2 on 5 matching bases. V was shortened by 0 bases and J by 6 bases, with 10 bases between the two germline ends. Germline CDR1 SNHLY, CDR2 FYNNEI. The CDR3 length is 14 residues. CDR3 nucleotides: TGTGCCAGCAGTGAAGCCATCGGGGTGGATACGCAGTATTTT. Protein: CASSEAIGVDTQYF.

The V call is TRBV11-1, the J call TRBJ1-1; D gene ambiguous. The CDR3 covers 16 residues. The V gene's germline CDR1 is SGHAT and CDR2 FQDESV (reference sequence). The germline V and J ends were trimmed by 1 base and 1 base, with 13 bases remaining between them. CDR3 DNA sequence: TGTGCCAGCAGCTTAGTCTCCCCACGAAGGAACACTGAAGCTTTCTTT. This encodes CASSLVSPRRNTEAFF.

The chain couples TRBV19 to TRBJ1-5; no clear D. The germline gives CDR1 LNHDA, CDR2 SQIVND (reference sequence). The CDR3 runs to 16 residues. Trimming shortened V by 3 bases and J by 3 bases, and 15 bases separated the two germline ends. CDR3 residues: CASSMVGRRSNQPQHF. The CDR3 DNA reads TGTGCCAGTAGTATGGTGGGCAGGCGATCCAATCAGCCCCAGCATTTT.

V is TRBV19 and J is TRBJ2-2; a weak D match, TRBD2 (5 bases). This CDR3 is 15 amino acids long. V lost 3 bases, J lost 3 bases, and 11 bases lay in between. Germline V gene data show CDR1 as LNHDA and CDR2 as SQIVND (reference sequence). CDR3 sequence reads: CASSMPADYTGELFF. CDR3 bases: TGTGCCAGTAGTATGCCAGCGGACTACACCGGGGAGCTGTTTTTT.